This T cell receptor (beta chain) emerged from a study of early T cells in non-severe SARS-CoV-2 infection. Study background: Sequencing of unsorted whole blood was done on bulk RNA, leaving chains unpaired. Broader study findings: VDJdb-based matching was biased toward anti-spike CD8 responses and missed private and CD4 specificities.

As to this clonotype: The antigen is unknown.

Individual cDNA molecules were tagged with unique molecular identifiers, the study reported. In TCRdb, the 5' RACE reads were re-called with MiXCR into one record per CDR3 protein. The sample lists approximately 77,000 distinct CDR3 sequences, about 5% occurring once. The receptor comes from an adult who was a healthcare worker with PCR-confirmed SARS-CoV-2 infection or an uninfected control (not recorded which). Sequencing was performed on whole blood, taken at baseline.

In DNA, the CDR3 is TGTGCCAGCAGCGCGGGACTACGGGGGTCCGATGAGCAGTTCTTC. This codes for CASSAGLRGSDEQFF. This rearrangement joins TRBV9 to TRBJ2-1; 7 nucleotides match TRBD2. Germline V lookup: CDR1 SGDLS, CDR2 YYNGEE. V was pared by 3 bases and J by 8 bases, with 11 bases of the junction left unmatched. This CDR3 comprises 15 residues.